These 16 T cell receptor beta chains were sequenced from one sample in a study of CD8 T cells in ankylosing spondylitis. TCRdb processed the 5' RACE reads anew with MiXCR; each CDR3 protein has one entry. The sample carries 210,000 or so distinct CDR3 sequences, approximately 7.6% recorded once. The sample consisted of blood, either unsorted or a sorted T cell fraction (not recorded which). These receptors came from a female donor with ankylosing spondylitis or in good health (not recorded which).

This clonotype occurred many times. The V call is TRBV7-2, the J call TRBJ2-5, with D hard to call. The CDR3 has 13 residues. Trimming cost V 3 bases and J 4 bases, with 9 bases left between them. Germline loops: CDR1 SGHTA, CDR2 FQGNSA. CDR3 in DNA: TGTGCCAGCAGCTTTCTGGCGGCAGAGACCCAGTACTTC. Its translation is CASSFLAAETQYF.

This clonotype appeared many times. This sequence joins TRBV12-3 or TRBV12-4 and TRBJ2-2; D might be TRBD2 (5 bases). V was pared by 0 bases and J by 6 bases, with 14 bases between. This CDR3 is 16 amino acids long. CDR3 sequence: CASSLAGLGVAGELFF. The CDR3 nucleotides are TGTGCCAGCAGTTTAGCAGGACTTGGAGTCGCCGGGGAGCTGTTTTTT.

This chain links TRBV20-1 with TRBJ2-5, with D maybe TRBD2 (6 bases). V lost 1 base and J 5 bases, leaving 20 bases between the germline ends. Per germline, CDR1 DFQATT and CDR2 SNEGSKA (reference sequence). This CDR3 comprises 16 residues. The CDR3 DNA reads TGCAGTGCTAGAGGTGCGGGGACCGGGATTGATGAGACCCAGTACTTC. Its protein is CSARGAGTGIDETQYF.

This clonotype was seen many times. This chain's CDR3 is CASTVTGTYEQYF. The CDR3 DNA sequence: TGTGCCAGCACAGTCACAGGAACGTACGAGCAGTACTTC. V gene TRBV25-1 combines with J gene TRBJ2-7, with D perhaps matching TRBD1 (5 bases). CDR1 and CDR2 (germline): MGHDK, SYGVNS. The ends were cut back, 7 bases at V and 4 bases at J, with 14 bases in the middle. This CDR3 region has 13 residues.

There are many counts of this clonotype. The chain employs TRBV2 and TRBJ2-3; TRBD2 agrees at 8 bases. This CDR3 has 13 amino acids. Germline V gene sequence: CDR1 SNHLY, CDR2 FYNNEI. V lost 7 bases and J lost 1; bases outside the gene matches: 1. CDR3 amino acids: CASTAGGTDTQYF. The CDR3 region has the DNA TGTGCCAGCACAGCGGGAGGCACAGATACGCAGTATTTT.

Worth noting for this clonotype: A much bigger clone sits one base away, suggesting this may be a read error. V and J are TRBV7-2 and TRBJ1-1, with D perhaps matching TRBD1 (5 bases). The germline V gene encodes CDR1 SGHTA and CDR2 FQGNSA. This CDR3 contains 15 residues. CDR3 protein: CASSRGRTMNSEAFF. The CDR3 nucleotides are TGTGCCAGCAGCCGGGGACGGACGATGAACTCTGAAGCTTTCTTT.

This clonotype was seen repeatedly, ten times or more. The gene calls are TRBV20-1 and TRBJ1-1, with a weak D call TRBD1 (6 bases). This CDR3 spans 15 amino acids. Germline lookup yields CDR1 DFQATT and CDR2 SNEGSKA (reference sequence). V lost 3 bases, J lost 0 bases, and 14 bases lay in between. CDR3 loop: CSARETGLMNTEAFF. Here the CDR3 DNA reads TGCAGTGCTAGGGAGACAGGATTAATGAACACTGAAGCTTTCTTT.

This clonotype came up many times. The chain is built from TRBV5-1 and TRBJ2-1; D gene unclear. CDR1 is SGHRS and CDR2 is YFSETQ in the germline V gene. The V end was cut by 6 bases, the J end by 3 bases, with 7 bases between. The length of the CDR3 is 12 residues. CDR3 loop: CASTGYYNEQFF. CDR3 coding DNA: TGCGCCAGCACCGGCTACTACAATGAGCAGTTCTTC.

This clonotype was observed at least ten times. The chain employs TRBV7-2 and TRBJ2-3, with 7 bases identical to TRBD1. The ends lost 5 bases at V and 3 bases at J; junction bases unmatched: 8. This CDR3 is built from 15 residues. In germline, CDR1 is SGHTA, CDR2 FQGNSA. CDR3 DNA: TGTGCCAGCAGCCTGATCGGACAGGATACAGATACGCAGTATTTT. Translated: CASSLIGQDTDTQYF.

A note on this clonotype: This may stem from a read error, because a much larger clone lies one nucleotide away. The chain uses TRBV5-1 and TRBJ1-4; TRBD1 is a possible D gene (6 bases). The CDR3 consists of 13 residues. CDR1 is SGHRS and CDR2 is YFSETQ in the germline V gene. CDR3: CVSSRDQGEKLFF. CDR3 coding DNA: TGCGTCAGCAGCCGTGACCAGGGGGAAAAACTGTTTTTT.

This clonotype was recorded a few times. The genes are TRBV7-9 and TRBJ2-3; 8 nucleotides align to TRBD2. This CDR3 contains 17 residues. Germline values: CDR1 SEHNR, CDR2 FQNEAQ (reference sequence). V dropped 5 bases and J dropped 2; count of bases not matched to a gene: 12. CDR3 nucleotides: TGTGCCAGCAGCCCGGGGCCCACTAGCGGTCCCACAGATACGCAGTATTTT. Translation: CASSPGPTSGPTDTQYF.

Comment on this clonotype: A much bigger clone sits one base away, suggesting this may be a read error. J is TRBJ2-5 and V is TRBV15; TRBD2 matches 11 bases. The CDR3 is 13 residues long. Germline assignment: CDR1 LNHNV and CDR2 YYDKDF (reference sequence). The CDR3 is CVTLAGGRETQYF. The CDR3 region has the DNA TGTGTCACTCTAGCGGGAGGACGAGAGACCCAGTACTTC.

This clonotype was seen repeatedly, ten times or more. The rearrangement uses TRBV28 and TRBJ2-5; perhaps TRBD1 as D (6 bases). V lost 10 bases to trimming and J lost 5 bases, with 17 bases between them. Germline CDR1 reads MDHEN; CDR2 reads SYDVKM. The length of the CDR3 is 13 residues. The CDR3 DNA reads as TGTGCCACCTCTGGACAGCAGATGGAGACCCAGTACTTC. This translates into CATSGQQMETQYF.

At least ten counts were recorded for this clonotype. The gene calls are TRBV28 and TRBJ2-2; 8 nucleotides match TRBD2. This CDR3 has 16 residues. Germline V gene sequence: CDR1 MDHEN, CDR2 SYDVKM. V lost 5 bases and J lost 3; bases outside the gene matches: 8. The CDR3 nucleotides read TGTGCCAGCAGTCCTCATTGGCGGGAGGACACCGGGGAGCTGTTTTTT. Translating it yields CASSPHWREDTGELFF.

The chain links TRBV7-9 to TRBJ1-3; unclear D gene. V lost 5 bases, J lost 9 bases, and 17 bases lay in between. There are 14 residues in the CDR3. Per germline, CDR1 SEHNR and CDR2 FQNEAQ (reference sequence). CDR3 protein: CASSVNSIVGTIYF. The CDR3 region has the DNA TGTGCCAGCAGCGTCAACAGTATCGTAGGCACCATATATTTT. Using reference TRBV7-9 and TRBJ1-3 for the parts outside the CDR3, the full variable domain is DTGVSQNPRHKITKRGQNVTFRCDPISEHNRLYWYRQTLGQGPEFLTYFQNEAQLEKSRLLSDRFSAERPKGSFSTLEIQRTEQGDSAMYLCASSVNSIVGTIYFGEGSWLTVV.

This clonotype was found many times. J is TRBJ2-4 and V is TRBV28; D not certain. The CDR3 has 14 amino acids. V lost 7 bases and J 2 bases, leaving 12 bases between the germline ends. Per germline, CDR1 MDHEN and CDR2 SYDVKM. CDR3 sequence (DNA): TGTGCCAGCACTTCCGGGTTTTCCAAAAACATTCAGTACTTC. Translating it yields CASTSGFSKNIQYF.